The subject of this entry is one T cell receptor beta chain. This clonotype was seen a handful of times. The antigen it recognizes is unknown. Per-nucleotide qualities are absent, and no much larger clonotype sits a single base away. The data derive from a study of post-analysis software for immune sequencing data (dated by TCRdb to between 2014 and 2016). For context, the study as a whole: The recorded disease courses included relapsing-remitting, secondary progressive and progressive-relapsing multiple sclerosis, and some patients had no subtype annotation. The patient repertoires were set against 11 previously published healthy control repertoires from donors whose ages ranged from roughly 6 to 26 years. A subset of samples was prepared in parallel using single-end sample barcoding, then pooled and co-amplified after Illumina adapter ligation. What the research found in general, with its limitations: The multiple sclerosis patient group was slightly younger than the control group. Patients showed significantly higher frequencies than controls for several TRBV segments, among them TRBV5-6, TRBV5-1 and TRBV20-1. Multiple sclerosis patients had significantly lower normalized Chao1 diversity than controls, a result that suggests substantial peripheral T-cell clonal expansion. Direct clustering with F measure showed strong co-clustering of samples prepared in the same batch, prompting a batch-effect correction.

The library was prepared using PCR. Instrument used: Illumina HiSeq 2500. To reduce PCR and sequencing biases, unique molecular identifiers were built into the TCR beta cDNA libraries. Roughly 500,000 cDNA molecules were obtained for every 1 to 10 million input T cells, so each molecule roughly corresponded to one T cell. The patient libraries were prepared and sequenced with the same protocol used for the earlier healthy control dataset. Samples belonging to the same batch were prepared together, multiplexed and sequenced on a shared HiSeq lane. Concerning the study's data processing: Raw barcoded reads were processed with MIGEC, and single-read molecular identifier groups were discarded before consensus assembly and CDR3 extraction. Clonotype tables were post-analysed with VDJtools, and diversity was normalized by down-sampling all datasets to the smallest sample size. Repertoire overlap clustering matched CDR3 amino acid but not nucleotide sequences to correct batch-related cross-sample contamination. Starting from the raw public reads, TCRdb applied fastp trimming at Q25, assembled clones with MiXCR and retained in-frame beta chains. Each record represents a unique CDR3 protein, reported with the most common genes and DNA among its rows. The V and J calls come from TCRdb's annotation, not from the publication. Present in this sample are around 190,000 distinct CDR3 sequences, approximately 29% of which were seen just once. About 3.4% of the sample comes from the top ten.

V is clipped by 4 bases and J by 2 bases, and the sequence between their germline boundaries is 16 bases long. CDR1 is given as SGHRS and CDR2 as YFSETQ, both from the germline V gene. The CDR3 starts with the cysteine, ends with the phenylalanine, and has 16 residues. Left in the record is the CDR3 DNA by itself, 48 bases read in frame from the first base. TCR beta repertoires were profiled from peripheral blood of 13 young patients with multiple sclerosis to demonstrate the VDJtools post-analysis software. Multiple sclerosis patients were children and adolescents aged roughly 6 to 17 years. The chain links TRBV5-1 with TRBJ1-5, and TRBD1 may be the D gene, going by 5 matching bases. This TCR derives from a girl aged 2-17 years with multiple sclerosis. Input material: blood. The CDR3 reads CASSPGPGGGNQPQHF. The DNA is TGCGCCAGCAGCCCCGGACCTGGGGGGGGCAATCAGCCCCAGCATTTT.